The T cell receptor (beta chain) under discussion was sequenced for a study of blood T cell repertoires in COVID-19. Sequenced by immunoSEQ multiplex PCR; TCRdb stores in-frame clones only, minus some. Of roughly 160,000 clones listed, over 70% are singletons. Germline lookup yields CDR1 SGHRS and CDR2 YFSETQ. The CDR3 is 15 residues long. V lost 0 bases to trimming and J lost 6 bases, with 12 bases between them. The TCR was taken from a woman between 40 and 55 years old with acute COVID-19. This chain links TRBV5-1 with TRBJ2-2; a weak D match, TRBD1 (6 bases). Material for sequencing was PBMCs or T cells enriched from blood (not recorded which). CDR3 bases: TGCGCCAGCAGCTTGGGTTCCGAGGGGGCCGGGGAGCTGTTTTTT. It translates to CASSLGSEGAGELFF.